This T cell receptor (beta chain) is from a study of radiation and T cells in renal cell carcinoma. Background on the study: Nephrectomy followed 15 Gy stereotactic body radiation by 4 weeks.

Time point: baseline pretreatment blood. Treatment described: 15 Gy SBRT to primary tumor, nephrectomy 4 weeks later. This renal cell carcinoma was of the clear cell type. CDR3 length: 11 residues. V lost 4 bases and J lost 4, with 6 bases in between. CDR1 and CDR2 from the germline V gene are SGHRS and YFSETQ. Assay used: immunoSEQ multiplex PCR; TCRdb lists only in-frame clones, some missing. This table has 130,000 or so clones, 70% to 90% appearing once. The specimen comprised blood, sampled from a patient whose treatment included radiotherapy and nephrectomy. This TCR was sampled from a woman in her 50s with renal cell carcinoma. This chain uses TRBV5-1 with TRBJ2-7; no definite D call. The CDR3 here is CASSSRYEQYF. In DNA, the CDR3 is TGCGCCAGCAGCAGTCGATACGAGCAGTACTTC.